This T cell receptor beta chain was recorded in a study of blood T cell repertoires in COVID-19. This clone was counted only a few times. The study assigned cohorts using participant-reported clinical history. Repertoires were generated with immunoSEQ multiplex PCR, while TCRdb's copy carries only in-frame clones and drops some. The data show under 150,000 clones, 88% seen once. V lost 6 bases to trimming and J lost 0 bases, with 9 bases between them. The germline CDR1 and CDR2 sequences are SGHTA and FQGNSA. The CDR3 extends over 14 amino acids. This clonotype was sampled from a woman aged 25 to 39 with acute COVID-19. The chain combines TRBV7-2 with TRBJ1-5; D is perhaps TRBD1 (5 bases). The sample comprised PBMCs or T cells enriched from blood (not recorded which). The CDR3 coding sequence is TGTGCCAGCAGGGCAGGGAATAGCAATCAGCCCCAGCATTTT. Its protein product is CASRAGNSNQPQHF.